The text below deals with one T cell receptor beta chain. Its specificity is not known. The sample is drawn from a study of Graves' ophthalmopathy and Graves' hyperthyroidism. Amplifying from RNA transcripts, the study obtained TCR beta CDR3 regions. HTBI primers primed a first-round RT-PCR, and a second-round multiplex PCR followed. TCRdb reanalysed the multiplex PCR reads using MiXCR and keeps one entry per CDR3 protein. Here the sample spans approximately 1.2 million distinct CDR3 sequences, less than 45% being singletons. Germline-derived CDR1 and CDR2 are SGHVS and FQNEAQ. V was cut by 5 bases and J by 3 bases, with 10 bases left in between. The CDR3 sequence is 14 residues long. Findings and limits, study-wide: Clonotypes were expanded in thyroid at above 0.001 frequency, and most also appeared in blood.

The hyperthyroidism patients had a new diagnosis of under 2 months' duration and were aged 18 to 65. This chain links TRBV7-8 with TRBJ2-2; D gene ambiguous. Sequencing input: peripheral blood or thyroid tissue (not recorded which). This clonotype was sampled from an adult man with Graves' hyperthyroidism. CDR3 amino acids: CASSPPSHTGELFF. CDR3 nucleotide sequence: TGTGCCAGCAGCCCCCCGTCGCACACCGGGGAGCTGTTTTTT.